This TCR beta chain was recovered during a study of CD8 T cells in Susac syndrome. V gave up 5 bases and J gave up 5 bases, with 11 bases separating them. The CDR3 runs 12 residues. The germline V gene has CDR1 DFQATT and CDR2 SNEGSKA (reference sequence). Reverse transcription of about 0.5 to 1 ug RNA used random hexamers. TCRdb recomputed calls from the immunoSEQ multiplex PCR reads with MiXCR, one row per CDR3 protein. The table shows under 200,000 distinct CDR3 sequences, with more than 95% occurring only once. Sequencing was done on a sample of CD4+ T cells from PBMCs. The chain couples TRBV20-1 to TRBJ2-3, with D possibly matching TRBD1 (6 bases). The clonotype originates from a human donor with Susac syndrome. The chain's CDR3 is CSAGTTQDTQYF. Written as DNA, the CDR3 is TGCAGTGCTGGGACAACCCAAGATACGCAGTATTTT.